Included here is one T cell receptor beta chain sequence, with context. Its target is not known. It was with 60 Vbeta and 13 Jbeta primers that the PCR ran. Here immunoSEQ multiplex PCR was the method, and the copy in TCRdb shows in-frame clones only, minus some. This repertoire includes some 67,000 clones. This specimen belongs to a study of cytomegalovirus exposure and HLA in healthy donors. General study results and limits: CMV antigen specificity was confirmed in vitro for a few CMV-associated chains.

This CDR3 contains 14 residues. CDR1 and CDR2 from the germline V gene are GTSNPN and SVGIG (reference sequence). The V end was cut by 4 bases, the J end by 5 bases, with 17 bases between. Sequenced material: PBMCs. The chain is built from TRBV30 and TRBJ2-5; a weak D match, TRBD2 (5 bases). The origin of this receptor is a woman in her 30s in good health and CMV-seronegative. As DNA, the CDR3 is TGTGCCTGGAATCCCCCGGGGAGCAAGGAGACCCAGTACTTC. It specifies CAWNPPGSKETQYF.